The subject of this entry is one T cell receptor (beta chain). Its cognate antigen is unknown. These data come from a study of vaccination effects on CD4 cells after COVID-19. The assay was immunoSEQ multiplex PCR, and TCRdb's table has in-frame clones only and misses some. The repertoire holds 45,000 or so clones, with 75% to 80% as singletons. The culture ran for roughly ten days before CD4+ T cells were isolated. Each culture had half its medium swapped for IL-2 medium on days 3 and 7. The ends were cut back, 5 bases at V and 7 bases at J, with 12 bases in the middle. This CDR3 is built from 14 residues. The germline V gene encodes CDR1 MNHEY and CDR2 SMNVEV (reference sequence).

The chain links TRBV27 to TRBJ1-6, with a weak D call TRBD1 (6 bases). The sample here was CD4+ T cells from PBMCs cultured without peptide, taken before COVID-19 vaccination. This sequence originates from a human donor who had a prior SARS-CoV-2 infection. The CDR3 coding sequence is TGTGCCAGCAGTCGTCTCGGGGGCAATTCACCCCTCCACTTT. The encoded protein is CASSRLGGNSPLHF.